This is a list of T cell receptor beta chains from one sample in a study of control samples from healthy donors and cancer patients. The assay was immunoSEQ multiplex PCR, and TCRdb's table has in-frame clones only and misses some. The table lists under 90,000 clones, 85% to 95% of them singletons, with 5.8% in the top ten. Sequenced input: blood. The origin of the receptors is a woman in her sixties or seventies in good health. Each CDR3 is given with its conserved first and last residue. The D gene is left open where the match is weak.

V gene: TRBV5-1; D gene: -; CDR3 length: 18; J gene: TRBJ2-1; CDR3 protein: CASSLGGEPGYPYNEQFF
V gene: TRBV5-4; D gene: -; CDR3 length: 16; J gene: TRBJ1-3; CDR3 protein: CASSPQGVLSGNTIYF
V gene: TRBV30; D gene: TRBD2; CDR3 length: 14; J gene: TRBJ2-3; CDR3 protein: CAWSHGLATDTQYF
V gene: TRBV28; D gene: -; CDR3 length: 15; J gene: TRBJ1-4; CDR3 protein: CASSFLGGDNEKLFF
V gene: TRBV29-1; D gene: TRBD1; CDR3 length: 17; J gene: TRBJ2-5; CDR3 protein: CSVLPGQGTRIRETQYF
V gene: TRBV29-1; D gene: -; CDR3 length: 11; J gene: TRBJ1-3; CDR3 protein: CSVYSGNTIYF
V gene: TRBV30; D gene: TRBD1; CDR3 length: 14; J gene: TRBJ1-2; CDR3 protein: CAWSRAGGTGGYTF
V gene: TRBV5-1; D gene: -; CDR3 length: 14; J gene: TRBJ2-1; CDR3 protein: CASSLAGRVNEQFF
V gene: TRBV18; D gene: -; CDR3 length: 16; J gene: TRBJ2-7; CDR3 protein: CASSLSGTDSSYEQYF
V gene: TRBV6-6; D gene: -; CDR3 length: 16; J gene: TRBJ2-6; CDR3 protein: CASSFTGSQGANVLTF
V gene: TRBV24-1; D gene: TRBD1; CDR3 length: 16; J gene: TRBJ1-5; CDR3 protein: CATQGGQGASNQPQHF
V gene: TRBV29-1; D gene: -; CDR3 length: 14; J gene: TRBJ1-3; CDR3 protein: CSVEDRRSGNTIYF
V gene: TRBV7-9; D gene: -; CDR3 length: 13; J gene: TRBJ2-7; CDR3 protein: CASSRMGSYEQYF
V gene: TRBV9; D gene: TRBD1; CDR3 length: 14; J gene: TRBJ1-4; CDR3 protein: CASSVRGRNEKLFF
V gene: TRBV28; D gene: TRBD2; CDR3 length: 17; J gene: TRBJ2-3; CDR3 protein: CASSRGLAGGGADTQYF
V gene: TRBV30; D gene: -; CDR3 length: 10; J gene: TRBJ2-1; CDR3 protein: CAWKVTEQFF
V gene: TRBV3-1/TRBV3-2; D gene: TRBD2; CDR3 length: 16; J gene: TRBJ2-1; CDR3 protein: CASSQALTGRGRRRFF
V gene: TRBV5-5; D gene: -; CDR3 length: 13; J gene: TRBJ1-2; CDR3 protein: CASSLRQGGGYTF
V gene: TRBV20-1; D gene: -; CDR3 length: 15; J gene: TRBJ2-7; CDR3 protein: CSASNRDGSPYEQYF
V gene: TRBV19; D gene: -; CDR3 length: 14; J gene: TRBJ1-2; CDR3 protein: CASSTQQGNYGYTF
V gene: TRBV29-1; D gene: TRBD1; CDR3 length: 13; J gene: TRBJ1-2; CDR3 protein: CSVESGTDYGYTF
V gene: TRBV28; D gene: -; CDR3 length: 15; J gene: TRBJ1-6; CDR3 protein: CASSLAGIAGSPLHF
V gene: TRBV3-1/TRBV3-2; D gene: TRBD1; CDR3 length: 13; J gene: TRBJ2-5; CDR3 protein: CASPDRAQETQYF
V gene: TRBV27; D gene: TRBD2; CDR3 length: 18; J gene: TRBJ2-3; CDR3 protein: CASRPAPGLGSNTDTQYF
V gene: TRBV18; D gene: TRBD1; CDR3 length: 14; J gene: TRBJ1-4; CDR3 protein: CASSPQDGRQGLFF
V gene: TRBV28; D gene: -; CDR3 length: 16; J gene: TRBJ2-7; CDR3 protein: CASSPLGRGRGNEQYF
V gene: TRBV6-1; D gene: TRBD2; CDR3 length: 16; J gene: TRBJ2-1; CDR3 protein: CASSAGTSGNGDEQFF
V gene: TRBV7-3; D gene: -; CDR3 length: 18; J gene: TRBJ1-5; CDR3 protein: CASSLGPRGLVGNQPQHF
V gene: TRBV19; D gene: TRBD1; CDR3 length: 14; J gene: TRBJ1-4; CDR3 protein: CASEKQGADEKLFF
V gene: TRBV20-1; D gene: -; CDR3 length: 14; J gene: TRBJ2-3; CDR3 protein: CSASQGTSTDTQYF
V gene: TRBV29-1; D gene: TRBD1; CDR3 length: 13; J gene: TRBJ1-4; CDR3 protein: CSVKDRVGENLFF
V gene: TRBV10-2; D gene: -; CDR3 length: 15; J gene: TRBJ2-7; CDR3 protein: CASSERNVAAYEQYF
V gene: TRBV10-1; D gene: -; CDR3 length: 14; J gene: TRBJ2-7; CDR3 protein: CASSSSGLPYEQYF
V gene: TRBV1; D gene: -; CDR3 length: 16; J gene: TRBJ2-3; CDR3 protein: CTSSPRGQGVTDTQYF
V gene: TRBV19; D gene: -; CDR3 length: 15; J gene: TRBJ1-4; CDR3 protein: CASSTGDWTNEKLFF
V gene: TRBV7-3; D gene: -; CDR3 length: 13; J gene: TRBJ2-3; CDR3 protein: CASGGGTEDTQYF
V gene: TRBV7-9; D gene: TRBD1; CDR3 length: 17; J gene: TRBJ1-1; CDR3 protein: CASSPLGQGKRDTEAFF
V gene: TRBV6-1; D gene: -; CDR3 length: 16; J gene: TRBJ1-6; CDR3 protein: CASSGQGSSYNSPLHF
V gene: TRBV24-1; D gene: TRBD1; CDR3 length: 13; J gene: TRBJ1-5; CDR3 protein: CATSRQGQQPQHF
V gene: TRBV5-1; D gene: -; CDR3 length: 13; J gene: TRBJ1-1; CDR3 protein: CASSFEGGTEAFF
V gene: TRBV2; D gene: -; CDR3 length: 15; J gene: TRBJ2-1; CDR3 protein: CASSELIGSWNEQFF